This TCR beta chain derives from a study of blood T cells in healthy people across ages. The germline CDR1 and CDR2 sequences are SQVTM and ANQGSEA. The CDR3 runs 15 residues. With V trimmed by 1 base and J by 11 bases, 16 bases remained unmatched. Using a J-beta primer mix together with a sample-barcoded 5' primer, a second PCR was run for roughly 6 to 11 cycles. A tag from a template-switch adaptor with 12 random nucleotides marked each cDNA molecule. Each CDR3 protein is one row after TCRdb ran MiXCR on the 5' RACE reads. The sample carries 750,000 to 1,000,000 distinct CDR3 sequences, almost 30% recorded once. With regard to this clonotype: Its cognate antigen is unknown. A single base separates this from a much larger clone, so it may be a read error.

Study findings and constraints: Both higher diversity and more naive CD4+ cells marked long-lived donors when set against aged donors.

The same data also went into a second study, on T cells of mothers and their children.

The chain combines TRBV29-1 with TRBJ2-5, with TRBD1 matching over 7 bases. The specimen sequenced was blood. This TCR was recovered from a woman aged 40 to 50 in good health. The CDR3 sequence: CSVEVGGRLLAKQYF. The CDR3 coding sequence is TGCAGCGTTGAAGTAGGGGGCAGGCTTTTAGCGAAGCAGTACTTC.